This TCR beta chain was profiled in a study of blood T cell repertoires in COVID-19. Study details: Researchers got acute and convalescent COVID-19 samples from the United States, Italy and Spain.

Original processing notes: By means of reference gene primer amplification, nucleated cell counts were estimated. Measured with immunoSEQ multiplex PCR; TCRdb has only the in-frame clones, and not every one. For V, J and clone size, that table is used; D and trimming come from the DNA. The profile shows around 57,000 clones, around 90% of them singletons. With 9 bases clipped from V and 8 bases from J, the junction kept 4 bases outside the gene matches. Germline CDR1 is KGHDR and CDR2 is SFDVKD. There are 13 residues in the CDR3. Sequences were obtained from peripheral blood. The rearrangement uses TRBV24-1 and TRBJ2-1; 12 bases are shared with TRBD2. This sequence originates from a man in his fifties or sixties with active COVID-19. CDR3 in amino acids: CATATSGGYEQFF. The DNA for the CDR3 is TGTGCCACCGCGACTAGCGGGGGCTATGAGCAGTTCTTC.